This T cell receptor (beta chain) was observed in a study of cytotoxic CD8 clonotypes in ibrutinib-treated CLL. This table comes from immunoSEQ multiplex PCR, and its TCRdb copy is limited to in-frame clones, with some not included. The table shows around 160,000 clones, with about 88% occurring only once. Comment on this clone: Its antigen is currently unknown.

Overall study findings and caveats: The clonality went up when patients responded to ibrutinib and dropped back toward baseline at progression. Among the clonotypes, public ones were uncommon and contracted or held stable on treatment.

Trimming removed 1 base at V and 6 bases at J, with 13 bases between. Germline lookup yields CDR1 MGHRA and CDR2 YSYEKL. This CDR3 is built from 15 residues. The source of around 2 micrograms of genomic DNA for TCR beta libraries was cryopreserved PBMCs. The chain employs TRBV4-1 and TRBJ1-5; unclear D gene. The sample here was PBMCs, taken at disease progression, from a patient treated with ibrutinib. This TCR was sampled from a human donor with chronic lymphocytic leukemia. Here the CDR3 DNA reads TGCGCCAGCAGCCAAGTATCGGCTGGTATTCAGCCCCAGCATTTT. Its translation: CASSQVSAGIQPQHF.